Listed below are T cell receptor beta chains from one sample, sequenced in a study of T cell clonotyping in hematopoietic cell transplantation. The repertoire was sequenced with immunoSEQ multiplex PCR; TCRdb's copy has only in-frame clones and lacks some. The sample yields under 30,000 clones, about 80% seen once. The sample in question was peripheral blood mononuclear cells, obtained before stem cell transplant. These receptors came from a woman aged 25 to 39 with chronic myeloid leukemia. Some clones in this sample may be carry-over from other donors' samples. Both conserved end residues are part of each CDR3. A D gene is named only where the DNA matches it firmly. Some rows have no size entry. The others give once, few or many, or a class for an expanded clone.

v_call,cdr3_length,d_call,clone_size,j_call,cdr3_aa,cdr3_nt
TRBV5-4,13,TRBD1,once,TRBJ1-6,CASKQGALAPLHF,TGTGCCAGCAAACAGGGGGCCTTGGCACCCCTCCACTTT
TRBV19,15,TRBD2,NA,TRBJ2-1,CASSAASGGGNEQFF,TGTGCCAGTAGTGCAGCTAGCGGGGGTGGTAATGAGCAGTTCTTC
TRBV6-5,11,NA,NA,TRBJ2-7,CASSYLREQYF,TGTGCCAGCAGCTACCTCCGGGAGCAGTACTTC
TRBV7-2,16,TRBD1,NA,TRBJ2-5,CASSLGSDRLQETQYF,TGTGCCAGCAGCTTAGGTTCGGACAGGCTACAAGAGACCCAGTACTTC
TRBV25-1,14,NA,NA,TRBJ2-4,CASSKRGAKNIQYF,TGTGCCAGCAGTAAACGGGGGGCCAAAAACATTCAGTACTTC
TRBV30,15,NA,NA,TRBJ1-5,CAWSRGPGSNQPQHF,TGTGCCTGGAGTAGAGGGCCCGGGAGCAATCAGCCCCAGCATTTT
TRBV27,12,TRBD1,NA,TRBJ1-2,CASSSGGGGYTF,TGTGCCAGCAGTTCAGGGGGGGGCGGCTACACCTTC
TRBV11-2,15,NA,NA,TRBJ2-7,CASSLVDFPSYEQYF,TGTGCCAGCAGCTTAGTTGACTTCCCCTCCTACGAGCAGTACTTC
TRBV4-3,12,NA,few,TRBJ2-2,CASSLGTGELFF,TGCGCCAGCAGTTTAGGGACCGGGGAGCTGTTTTTT
TRBV27,16,NA,NA,TRBJ2-3,CASSLLGDQGVDTQYF,TGTGCCAGCAGTTTACTAGGGGACCAGGGTGTGGATACGCAGTATTTT
TRBV7-6,15,NA,NA,TRBJ1-6,CASSFRRDINSPLHF,TGTGCCAGCAGCTTCAGACGGGACATTAATTCACCCCTCCACTTT
TRBV2,13,NA,NA,TRBJ2-3,CASSGARGDTQYF,TGTGCCAGCAGTGGAGCGAGGGGAGATACGCAGTATTTT
TRBV7-9,15,NA,NA,TRBJ1-6,CASTTAQGRNSPLHF,TGTGCCAGCACCACCGCGCAGGGTCGAAATTCACCCCTCCACTTT
TRBV5-1,13,NA,NA,TRBJ2-5,CASSFSREETQYF,TGCGCCAGCAGCTTCTCGAGGGAAGAGACCCAGTACTTC
TRBV7-3,14,NA,NA,TRBJ2-3,CASSFLGALDTQYF,TGTGCCAGCAGCTTCTTGGGGGCCTTAGATACGCAGTATTTT
TRBV7-2,12,NA,NA,TRBJ1-2,CASSLALYGYTF,TGTGCCAGCAGCCTGGCACTCTATGGCTACACCTTC
TRBV6-6,12,NA,NA,TRBJ1-3,CASSPSGNTIYF,TGTGCCAGCAGCCCTTCGGGAAACACCATATATTTT
TRBV7-2,13,NA,NA,TRBJ2-7,CASSLVPTYEQYF,TGTGCCAGCAGCTTAGTCCCCACCTACGAGCAGTACTTC
TRBV6-6,12,NA,NA,TRBJ1-1,CASSRGVTEAFF,TGTGCCAGCAGTAGGGGGGTCACTGAAGCTTTCTTT
TRBV7-2,16,TRBD2,NA,TRBJ2-7,CASSRIAGRGSYEQYF,TGTGCCAGCAGCCGAATAGCGGGAAGGGGTTCGTACGAGCAGTACTTC
TRBV20-1,11,NA,NA,TRBJ1-2,CSARDLGGYTF,TGCAGTGCTAGAGATCTGGGCGGCTACACCTTC
TRBV2,15,NA,NA,TRBJ2-1,CASSVEGSAINEQFF,TGTGCCAGCAGTGTCGAGGGTTCGGCGATCAATGAGCAGTTCTTC
TRBV7-2,13,NA,NA,TRBJ2-7,CASSLAKNREQYF,TGTGCCAGCAGCTTAGCCAAAAACCGCGAGCAGTACTTC
TRBV5-4,15,NA,NA,TRBJ1-1,CASSLKSKENTEAFF,TGTGCCAGCAGCTTGAAGAGCAAGGAGAACACTGAAGCTTTCTTT
TRBV5-6,14,NA,NA,TRBJ2-7,CASSLVGATYEQYF,TGTGCCAGCAGCTTGGTAGGGGCGACCTACGAGCAGTACTTC
TRBV30,16,NA,NA,TRBJ2-5,CAWSVSLIPGKETQYF,TGTGCCTGGAGTGTAAGCTTAATCCCGGGAAAAGAGACCCAGTACTTC
TRBV5-6,14,NA,NA,TRBJ2-3,CASSLTVFTDTQYF,TGTGCCAGCAGCCTGACAGTGTTCACAGATACGCAGTATTTT
TRBV29-1,13,TRBD1,NA,TRBJ1-1,CSGQGQANTEAFF,TGCAGCGGCCAGGGACAGGCGAACACTGAAGCTTTCTTT
TRBV6-5,14,NA,NA,TRBJ1-5,CATSSPGSNQPQHF,TGTGCCACCTCTTCCCCCGGGAGCAATCAGCCCCAGCATTTT
TRBV30,15,TRBD2,few,TRBJ2-7,CAWTTFLAGKNEQYF,TGTGCCTGGACCACCTTTCTAGCGGGAAAAAACGAGCAGTACTTC
TRBV7-2,16,TRBD1,NA,TRBJ2-6,CASSPGLGTGVFVLTF,TGTGCCAGCAGCCCAGGGCTCGGGACAGGGGTCTTCGTCCTGACTTTC
TRBV29-1,14,NA,NA,TRBJ2-5,CSVVQGDTGETQYF,TGCAGCGTTGTCCAGGGAGATACAGGGGAGACCCAGTACTTC
TRBV30,15,NA,NA,TRBJ1-2,CAWSVLGVSFYGYTF,TGTGCCTGGAGTGTTCTGGGTGTTTCTTTCTATGGCTACACCTTC
TRBV10-3,16,TRBD1,NA,TRBJ1-2,CAISAPRDRVSYGYTF,TGTGCCATCAGTGCCCCCCGGGACAGGGTCTCCTATGGCTACACCTTC
TRBV4-2,18,NA,few,TRBJ1-2,CASSQDRELGRQRDGYTF,TGTGCCAGCAGCCAAGATCGGGAATTGGGCAGGCAAAGGGATGGCTACACCTTC
TRBV25-1,15,TRBD1,NA,TRBJ1-2,CASRPDRGSRSGYTF,TGTGCCAGCAGGCCGGACAGGGGCTCCAGGAGTGGCTACACCTTC
TRBV27,13,NA,NA,TRBJ1-1,CASSSQSVRGAFF,TGTGCCAGCAGTTCTCAATCCGTGCGGGGAGCTTTCTTT
TRBV6-5,16,TRBD1,NA,TRBJ1-6,CASSYSTGGFGSPLHF,TGTGCCAGCAGTTACTCGACAGGGGGCTTCGGTTCACCCCTCCACTTT
TRBV7-2,15,NA,few,TRBJ1-2,CASSLSRAANYGYTF,TGTGCCAGCAGTCTCAGCCGGGCAGCTAACTATGGCTACACCTTC
TRBV7-2,13,NA,NA,TRBJ2-1,CASSARDYNEQFF,TGTGCCAGCAGCGCCCGGGACTACAATGAGCAGTTCTTC
TRBV30,12,NA,NA,TRBJ1-1,CAWISSGNKAFF,TGTGCCTGGATCTCGTCGGGGAATAAAGCTTTCTTT
TRBV29-1,11,NA,few,TRBJ1-1,CSVAVNTEAFF,TGCAGCGTTGCCGTGAACACTGAAGCTTTCTTT
TRBV6-4,14,NA,few,TRBJ2-1,CASSDSEGNNEQFF,TGTGCCAGCAGTGACTCGGAGGGTAACAATGAGCAGTTCTTC
TRBV13,16,TRBD1,NA,TRBJ2-7,CASSPQGAFVRYEQYF,TGTGCCAGCAGCCCACAGGGGGCCTTTGTTAGATACGAGCAGTACTTC
TRBV7-9,10,TRBD1,NA,TRBJ1-3,CASDRDTIYF,TGTGCCAGCGACAGGGACACCATATATTTT
TRBV7-2,13,NA,NA,TRBJ1-3,CASSPHSGNTIYF,TGTGCCAGCAGCCCGCATTCTGGAAACACCATATATTTT
TRBV2,14,TRBD2,NA,TRBJ2-7,CASSDLAGPNEQYF,TGTGCCAGCAGTGATCTAGCGGGGCCGAACGAGCAGTACTTC
TRBV28,16,NA,NA,TRBJ1-1,CASQEVTLGENTEAFF,TGTGCCAGCCAGGAAGTAACGTTGGGGGAGAACACTGAAGCTTTCTTT
TRBV7-8,14,NA,few,TRBJ1-1,CASSFSWTGGEAFF,TGTGCCAGCAGCTTTTCATGGACGGGGGGTGAAGCTTTCTTT
TRBV5-8,15,TRBD1,NA,TRBJ2-5,CASSLGGTGLMTQYF,TGTGCCAGCAGCTTGGGTGGGACAGGGTTGATGACCCAGTACTTC
TRBV25-1,14,NA,once,TRBJ2-5,CASSEWYRQETQYF,TGTGCCAGCAGTGAGTGGTACAGGCAAGAGACCCAGTACTTC
TRBV9,15,NA,few,TRBJ1-1,CASSPTGGTQAEAFF,TGTGCCAGCAGCCCCACCGGCGGGACGCAAGCTGAAGCTTTCTTT
TRBV5-4,12,TRBD1,NA,TRBJ2-7,CASSWDRDEQYF,TGTGCCAGCAGCTGGGACAGGGACGAGCAGTACTTC
TRBV7-9,14,NA,NA,TRBJ1-2,CASSRTGRGPPYTF,TGTGCCAGCAGCCGAACGGGAAGGGGTCCTCCTTACACCTTC